One and the same sample provided the 16 T cell receptor beta chains below, sequenced in a study of shared clonotypes between healthy human individuals. Selected positively for CCR7 and CD45RO-negative, naive CD8 cells excluded terminally differentiated effector memory CD45RA+ cells. Profiling relied on immunoSEQ multiplex PCR, and the TCRdb table lists in-frame clones only, not all of them. This table holds around 2.1 million clones, 93% found once. The material sequenced was naive CD8+ T cells from PBMCs. All receptors derive from a man younger than 35 in good health. Some clones in this sample may be carry-over from other donors' samples.

This chain links TRBV10-1 with TRBJ1-2; 10 bases are a match to TRBD1. V lost 4 bases and J lost 1; bases outside the gene matches: 6. The CDR3 totals 16 residues. The germline V gene encodes CDR1 WNHNN and CDR2 SYGVQD (reference sequence). CDR3 coding DNA: TGCGCCAGCAGTGGCAGACAGGGGGCGGTTAACTATGGCTACACCTTC. It yields the protein CASSGRQGAVNYGYTF.

This clone was detected only once. The V call is TRBV11-3, the J call TRBJ2-2; D remains unclear. Germline V gives CDR1 SGHNT, CDR2 YENEEA. With 4 bases removed from V and 8 bases from J, the gap between germline ends came to 11 bases. The CDR3 runs to 13 residues. CDR3 residues: CASSSSRFGELFF. In DNA, the CDR3 is TGTGCCAGCAGCTCGTCAAGGTTTGGGGAGCTGTTTTTT.

This chain uses TRBV6-5 with TRBJ2-5; D not certain. The germline CDR1 and CDR2 sequences are MNHEY and SVGAGI. Trimming stripped 0 bases from V and 4 bases from J, with 12 bases between. The CDR3 extends over 15 amino acids. Here the CDR3 reads CASSYSSRVGETQYF. CDR3 DNA sequence: TGTGCCAGCAGTTACTCGAGTCGGGTGGGAGAGACCCAGTACTTC.

A few counts support this clone. The chain employs TRBV30 and TRBJ2-2; the D is unclear. Germline V lookup: CDR1 GTSNPN, CDR2 SVGIG (reference sequence). Trimming cost V 1 base and J 5 bases, with 8 bases left between them. The CDR3 contains 13 residues. The CDR3 protein is CAWSGDHTGELFF. The CDR3 DNA reads TGTGCCTGGAGTGGGGATCATACCGGGGAGCTGTTTTTT.

V usage is TRBV7-9 and J usage is TRBJ1-2; 10 nucleotides line up with TRBD1. The CDR3 spans 13 residues. V lost 5 bases to trimming and J lost 6 bases; unmatched junction nucleotides: 3. The germline gives CDR1 SEHNR, CDR2 FQNEAQ (reference sequence). CDR3 nucleotide sequence: TGTGCCAGCAGCAGGGACAGGGGCGATGGCTACACCTTC. Translating it yields CASSRDRGDGYTF.

The rearrangement joins TRBV5-8 to TRBJ1-3, with 7 bases matching TRBD1. The CDR3 length is 18 residues. Germline CDR1 and CDR2: SGHTS and YDEGEE. V dropped 4 bases and J dropped 4; count of bases not matched to a gene: 17. DNA of the CDR3: TGTGCCAGCAGCCAGCGACAGGGTGGCCGCGAAAGCGGAAACACCATATATTTT. As protein: CASSQRQGGRESGNTIYF.

The CDR3 sequence is CASSPGTARLGPNEKLFF. The CDR3 DNA follows: TGCGCCAGCAGCCCCGGGACAGCCCGGCTTGGCCCTAATGAAAAACTGTTTTTT. The rearrangement links TRBV5-1 to TRBJ1-4, with 7 bases identical to TRBD1. This CDR3 has 18 residues. Germline CDR1 SGHRS, CDR2 YFSETQ. The V segment lost 4 bases and the J segment 3 bases; nucleotides outside the gene matches: 15.

The chain joins TRBV28 to TRBJ2-1; no definite D call. From germline, CDR1 is MDHEN and CDR2 SYDVKM. V lost 2 bases to trimming and J lost 9 bases, with 17 bases between them. This CDR3 is 15 amino acids long. This chain's CDR3 is CASSLESPGLAEQFF. The CDR3 region has the DNA TGTGCCAGCAGTTTAGAGAGCCCGGGCTTAGCTGAGCAGTTCTTC. Looking up the rest from reference TRBV28 and TRBJ2-1 gives the full variable domain: DVKVTQSSRYLVKRTGEKVFLECVQDMDHENMFWYRQDPGLGLRLIYFSYDVKMKEKGDIPEGYSVSREKKERFSLILESASTNQTSMYLCASSLESPGLAEQFFGPGTRLTVL.

This clone was picked up a small number of times. This chain uses TRBV11-2 with TRBJ2-2; no reliable D call. This CDR3 is built from 14 residues. The germline CDR1 and CDR2 sequences are SGHAT and FQNNGV. Trimming shortened V by 4 bases and J by 0 bases, and 6 bases separated the two germline ends. Here the CDR3 DNA reads TGTGCCAGCAGCTCTACTACGAACACCGGGGAGCTGTTTTTT. Encoded protein: CASSSTTNTGELFF.

This chain links TRBV7-6 with TRBJ1-5, with D uncertain. The germline gives CDR1 SGHVS, CDR2 FNYEAQ. The CDR3 consists of 14 residues. V lost 5 bases and J 5 bases, leaving 13 bases between the germline ends. The CDR3 DNA reads TGTGCCAGCAGCCCTATGGACCAGGATCAGCCCCAGCATTTT. Residues: CASSPMDQDQPQHF.

V usage is TRBV27 and J usage is TRBJ1-5; D gene unclear. CDR1 and CDR2 from the germline V gene are MNHEY and SMNVEV (reference sequence). The CDR3 contains 12 residues. V shed 9 bases and J shed 0 bases, with 6 bases lying between them. The CDR3 loop reads CASQYSNQPQHF. For the CDR3, the DNA is TGTGCCAGTCAGTATAGCAATCAGCCCCAGCATTTT.

As concerns this clone: The sample holds other DNA sequences that translate to the same CDR3. The chain couples TRBV5-6 to TRBJ1-1, with TRBD1 as a possible D gene (5 bases). Trimming shortened V by 4 bases and J by 3 bases, and 7 bases separated the two germline ends. Germline V gene lookup returns CDR1 SGHDT and CDR2 YYEEEE. This CDR3 has 12 residues. CDR3 protein: CASSLRDTEAFF. CDR3 DNA sequence: TGTGCCAGCAGCCTCAGGGACACTGAAGCTTTCTTT.

This clone was picked up one time. J is TRBJ2-5 and V is TRBV9, with D possibly TRBD1 on 5 matching bases. Trimming took off 0 bases at V and 4 bases at J, with 10 bases between the two ends. This CDR3 contains 14 residues. Germline CDR1 is SGDLS and CDR2 is YYNGEE. The CDR3 is CASSVARVGETQYF. DNA of the CDR3: TGTGCCAGCAGCGTAGCCAGGGTGGGAGAGACCCAGTACTTC.

The chain couples TRBV28 to TRBJ2-1, with TRBD2 matching over 12 bases. From germline, CDR1 is MDHEN and CDR2 SYDVKM. The CDR3 extends over 19 amino acids. V gave up 2 bases and J gave up 8 bases; unmatched junction bases: 16. In DNA, the CDR3 is TGTGCCAGCAGTTTACCGAAGAGTTGGAAGACTAGCGGGAGAGATGAGCAGTTCTTC. As protein: CASSLPKSWKTSGRDEQFF.

This chain joins TRBV19 and TRBJ2-5; maybe TRBD2 (5 bases). The CDR3 has 15 residues. Germline CDR1 is LNHDA and CDR2 is SQIVND (reference sequence). V dropped 2 bases and J dropped 2 bases, with 12 bases sitting between them. DNA for the CDR3: TGTGCCAGTAGTATAAGGCCAGCGGTGCAAGAGACCCAGTACTTC. It yields the protein CASSIRPAVQETQYF.

CDR3 sequence reads: CASSLVIGSSGNTIYF. CDR3 coding DNA: TGTGCCAGCAGCTTAGTTATAGGGAGCTCTGGAAACACCATATATTTT. This sequence joins TRBV7-2 and TRBJ1-3; D is undetermined. CDR1 and CDR2 from the germline V gene are SGHTA and FQGNSA. The CDR3 consists of 16 residues. V shed 1 base and J shed 0 bases, with 10 bases lying between them.